The T cell receptor (beta chain) described here comes from a study of T cells expressing NK-cell markers (dated by TCRdb to the early 2020s). Regarding the research as a whole: In sorted CD3+CD56+NKG2C+, CD3+CD56+NKG2C- and CD3+CD56-NKG2C+ T-cell subsets from 8 or 9 donors, TCR beta-chain repertoires were profiled. The libraries were sequenced on Illumina HiSeq 2000/2500, MiSeq or NextSeq, producing 2 x 150 bp reads. Seven of the eight sequenced donors were HCMV-seropositive and one was HCMV-seronegative. The eight sequenced donors were randomly selected healthy volunteers, three men and five women.

A commercial ELISA kit detecting HCMV-specific IgG in serum was used to determine HCMV serostatus. Ficoll density gradient centrifugation was used to isolate peripheral blood mononuclear cells from blood. Sequencing relied on an Illumina HiSeq 2000. TCR beta cDNA libraries were prepared using 5'RACE template switching, which introduced a universal primer site and unique molecular identifiers. Synthesis of cDNA was primed from the TCR beta constant segment and was followed by two consecutive PCR amplification steps. The authors' pipeline ran thus. MIGEC handled demultiplexing of the reads and grouping by UMI, while MiTCR was used to assemble and quantify clonotypes. To remove erroneous sequences, TCR cDNA sequences were retained only when supported by two or more reads. The tcR package was used for downstream repertoire analysis, and clonotypes were matched between fractions using CDR3 nucleotide sequence together with V segment. Antigen specificity was annotated against VDJdb with VDJmatch, allowing one amino acid substitution in CDR3. The reads underwent TCRdb reprocessing, giving one record for each CDR3 protein sequence and no DNA. TCRdb, not the original authors, processed these V and J calls. The sample's own table lists a few hundred thousand distinct CDR3 sequences. Over 4% of the sample is in the top ten clones.

Broad study findings and their caveats: For roughly 6 donors, the dominant CD3+CD56+NKG2C+ clonotypes were among the top 10 CD8+ clonotypes and accounted for roughly 1.0-8% of CD8+ T cells. Those dominant clonotypes were again the most abundant among CD3+CD56-NKG2C+ cells in a few donors, at roughly 25-60.1%. Whether the expanded NKG2C-expressing T cell clones were specific for HCMV antigens was left unclear.

Including cysteine and phenylalanine, the CDR3 has 13 amino acids. No DNA was logged. From a lookup of the germline V gene, CDR1 and CDR2 are SGHTA and FQGNSA. Notes on this clonotype: What antigen it recognizes has not been identified.

In this chain, TRBV7-2 is recombined with TRBJ2-2. The TCR originated in a man between 18 and 69 years old in good health. Sequencing input: blood T cells: a sorted CD56 or NKG2C T cell subset, CD4+ or CD8+ T cells, or bulk PBMC T cells (not recorded which). The CDR3 here reads CASSFFGVGELFF.